This T cell receptor beta chain appears in the sequencing data of a study of cytomegalovirus exposure and HLA in healthy donors. Looking at the study overall: Out of approximately 400 genotyped donors, approximately 84% belonged to the Caucasian-associated ancestry cluster. Study results and limitations: According to an earlier analysis, most TCR beta V segments yielded productive rearrangements about 87% or about 30% of the time. Reported results showed that the classifier diagnosed cytomegalovirus status with high specificity and sensitivity.

CDR1 and CDR2 from the germline V gene are MDHEN and SYDVKM. The CDR3 is 15 amino acids. Unmatched junction bases numbered 9, after V lost 5 bases and J lost 3 bases. PCR amplification relied on 60 Vbeta primers (plus 13 Jbeta primers). Method: immunoSEQ multiplex PCR; TCRdb's copy keeps in-frame clones and lacks some. The sample holds about 110,000 clones, about 80% seen once. Concerning this clone: What it binds is unknown.

Material for sequencing was PBMCs. The chain is built from TRBV28 and TRBJ2-7; 8 bases are shared with TRBD1. The sequence was collected from a woman aged 45-60 years in good health and CMV-seropositive. CDR3 sequence (DNA): TGTGCCAGCAGTCGGGGAGGACAGGGCGACTACGAGCAGTACTTC. As protein: CASSRGGQGDYEQYF.